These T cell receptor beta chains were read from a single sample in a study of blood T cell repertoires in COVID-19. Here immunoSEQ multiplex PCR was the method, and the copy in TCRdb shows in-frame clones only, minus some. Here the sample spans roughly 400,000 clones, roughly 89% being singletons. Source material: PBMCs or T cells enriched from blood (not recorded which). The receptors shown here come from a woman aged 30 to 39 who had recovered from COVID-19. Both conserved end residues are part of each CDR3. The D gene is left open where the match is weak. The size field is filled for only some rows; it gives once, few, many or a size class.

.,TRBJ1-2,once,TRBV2,CASSEAQTDYYGYTF,TGTGCCAGCAGTGAAGCGCAGACAGACTACTATGGCTACACCTTC
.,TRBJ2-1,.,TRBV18,CASSPAPVGGLSYNEQFF,TGTGCCAGCTCACCAGCTCCCGTGGGGGGGCTCTCCTACAATGAGCAGTTCTTC
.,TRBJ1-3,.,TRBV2,CASSYTGNTIYF,TGTGCCAGCAGTTACACTGGAAACACCATATATTTT
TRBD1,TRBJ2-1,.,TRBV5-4,CATQQGKVYNEQFF,TGTGCCACCCAACAGGGGAAAGTCTACAATGAGCAGTTCTTC
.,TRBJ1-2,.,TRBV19,CASSIDPGDGYTF,TGTGCCAGTAGTATAGATCCGGGGGACGGCTACACCTTC
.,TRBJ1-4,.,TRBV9,CASSVGGHGEKLFF,TGTGCCAGCAGCGTAGGGGGGCACGGGGAAAAACTGTTTTTT
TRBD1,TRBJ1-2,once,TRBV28,CASSSMTGFEGYTF,TGTGCCAGCAGTTCCATGACAGGGTTCGAAGGCTACACCTTC
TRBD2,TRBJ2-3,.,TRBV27,CASSLRPAGGVDTQYF,TGTGCCAGCAGTTTACGGCCAGCGGGGGGAGTAGATACGCAGTATTTT
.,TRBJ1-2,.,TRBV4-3,CASSQGWGQGYTF,TGCGCCAGCAGCCAAGGGTGGGGGCAGGGCTACACCTTC
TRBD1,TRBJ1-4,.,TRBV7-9,CASSRGQGYEKLFF,TGTGCCAGCAGCCGAGGACAGGGTTATGAAAAACTGTTTTTT
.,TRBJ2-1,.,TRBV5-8,CASSLGTNSYNEQFF,TGTGCCAGCAGCTTGGGCACAAACTCCTACAATGAGCAGTTCTTC
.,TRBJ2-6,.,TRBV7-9,CAQPSNTADSGANVLTF,TGTGCCCAACCTTCGAACACAGCAGACTCTGGGGCCAACGTCCTGACTTTC
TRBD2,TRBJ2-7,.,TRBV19,CASSIGPPQGLAHEQYF,TGTGCCAGTAGTATAGGTCCTCCGCAGGGACTAGCCCACGAGCAGTACTTC
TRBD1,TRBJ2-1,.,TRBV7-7,CASSLGQGADNEQFF,TGTGCTAGCAGCTTAGGCCAGGGGGCCGACAATGAGCAGTTCTTC
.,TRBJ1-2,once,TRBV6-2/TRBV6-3,CASSMRSGRNYGYTF,TGTGCCAGCAGTATGCGCTCGGGTCGTAACTATGGCTACACCTTC
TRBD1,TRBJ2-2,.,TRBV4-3,CASSQTGFGELFF,TGCGCCAGCAGCCAGACAGGGTTCGGGGAGCTGTTTTTT
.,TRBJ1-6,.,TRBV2,CASSERVLNSPLHF,TGTGCCAGCAGTGAACGCGTCCTAAATTCACCCCTCCACTTT
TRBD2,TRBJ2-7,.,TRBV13,CASSFRSFGLAGAYEQYF,TGTGCCAGCAGCTTCCGCTCCTTCGGACTAGCGGGAGCCTACGAGCAGTACTTC
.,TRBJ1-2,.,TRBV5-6,CASSRGANYGYTF,TGTGCCAGCAGCCGTGGAGCTAACTATGGCTACACCTTC
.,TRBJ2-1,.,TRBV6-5,CASSRGQKPLNEQFF,TGTGCCAGCAGCCGCGGACAGAAACCCCTCAATGAGCAGTTCTTC
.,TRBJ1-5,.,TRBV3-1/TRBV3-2,CASSPGRLNQPQHF,TGTGCCAGCAGCCCAGGGCGGCTCAATCAGCCCCAGCATTTT
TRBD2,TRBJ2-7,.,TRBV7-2,CASSLASLREGGYEQYF,TGTGCCAGCAGCTTAGCGTCCCTCAGGGAGGGAGGGTACGAGCAGTACTTC
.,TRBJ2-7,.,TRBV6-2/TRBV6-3,CASSANRDTWTYEQYF,TGTGCCAGCAGTGCGAACCGGGACACCTGGACCTACGAGCAGTACTTC
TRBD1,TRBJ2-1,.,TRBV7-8,CASSTHRGTGGYEQFF,TGTGCCAGCAGCACACACCGCGGGACAGGGGGCTATGAGCAGTTCTTC
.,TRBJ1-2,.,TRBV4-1,CASSDQRRGYNYGYTF,TGCGCCAGCAGCGATCAACGCAGGGGATATAACTATGGCTACACCTTC
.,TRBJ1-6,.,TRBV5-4,CASSSGTTLSPLHF,TGTGCCAGCAGCTCCGGGACAACACTTTCACCCCTCCACTTT
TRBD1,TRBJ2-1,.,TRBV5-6,CASRRTGLVHNEQFF,TGTGCCAGCAGACGGACAGGTCTTGTTCACAATGAGCAGTTCTTC
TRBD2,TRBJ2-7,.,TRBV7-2,CASSSQSSGGAYEQYF,TGTGCCAGCAGCTCTCAATCTAGCGGGGGGGCCTACGAGCAGTACTTC
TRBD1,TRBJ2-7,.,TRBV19,CASTRQGSGEQYF,TGTGCCAGTACCAGACAGGGGTCAGGTGAGCAGTACTTC
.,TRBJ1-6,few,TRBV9,CASSAMITAGADLHF,TGTGCCAGCAGCGCCATGATAACGGCAGGGGCTGACCTCCACTTT
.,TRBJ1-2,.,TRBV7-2,CASSSNGRPYGYTF,TGTGCCAGCAGCTCCAATGGGAGGCCGTATGGCTACACCTTC
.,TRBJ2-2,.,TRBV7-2,CASSPGWQSNTGELFF,TGTGCCAGCAGCCCAGGCTGGCAGTCGAACACCGGGGAGCTGTTTTTT
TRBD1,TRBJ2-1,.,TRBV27,CASSSLGTGDNEQFF,TGTGCCAGCAGTTCACTAGGGACAGGCGACAATGAGCAGTTCTTC
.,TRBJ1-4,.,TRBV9,CASSASARGEKLFF,TGTGCCAGCAGCGCCTCCGCACGGGGTGAAAAACTGTTTTTT
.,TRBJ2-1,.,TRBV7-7,CASITGKSINEQFF,TGTGCTAGCATCACAGGGAAATCTATCAATGAGCAGTTCTTC
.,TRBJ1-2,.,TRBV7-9,CASSLSPDRLYGYTF,TGTGCCAGCAGCTTATCCCCGGACAGACTCTATGGCTACACCTTC
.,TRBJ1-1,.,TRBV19,CASRTGFRAFF,TGTGCCAGTAGAACAGGGTTTAGAGCTTTCTTT
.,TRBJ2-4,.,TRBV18,CASSPTQNIQYF,TGTGCCAGCTCACCAACACAAAACATTCAGTACTTC
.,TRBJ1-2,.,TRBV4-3,CASSQDWGGEGYTF,TGCGCCAGCAGCCAAGATTGGGGAGGGGAGGGCTACACCTTC
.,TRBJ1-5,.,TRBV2,CASSEVGSGDQPQHF,TGTGCCAGCAGTGAGGTGGGTTCTGGAGACCAGCCCCAGCATTTT
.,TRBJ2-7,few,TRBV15,CATRKGGGLYEQYF,TGTGCCACCAGGAAGGGGGGGGGCCTCTACGAGCAGTACTTC
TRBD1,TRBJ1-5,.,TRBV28,CASSSLSDRRQPQHF,TGTGCCAGCAGTTCCCTTTCGGACAGGCGGCAGCCCCAGCATTTT
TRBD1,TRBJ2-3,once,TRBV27,CASSTSGTGVFTDTQYF,TGTGCCAGCAGTACCTCAGGGACAGGGGTCTTCACAGATACGCAGTATTTT
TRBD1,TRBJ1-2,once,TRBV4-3,CASSQGTGGTYGYTF,TGCGCCAGCAGCCAAGGAACAGGGGGGACCTATGGCTACACCTTC
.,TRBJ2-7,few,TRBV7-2,CASSSQVYYEQYF,TGTGCCAGCAGCTCTCAGGTTTACTACGAGCAGTACTTC
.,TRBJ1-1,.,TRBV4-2,CASSQDIRGTEAFF,TGTGCCAGCAGCCAAGATATACGGGGGACTGAAGCTTTCTTT
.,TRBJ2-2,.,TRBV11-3,CASSAGQYTGELFF,TGTGCCAGCAGCGCCGGACAGTACACCGGGGAGCTGTTTTTT
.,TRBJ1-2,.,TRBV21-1,CASSKARGYTF,TGTGCCAGCAGCAAAGCCAGAGGCTACACCTTC
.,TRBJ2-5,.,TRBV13,CASSLEGETQYF,TGTGCCAGCAGCTTAGAGGGGGAGACCCAGTACTTC
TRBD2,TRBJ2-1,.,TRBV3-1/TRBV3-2,CASSQGGAGGEQFF,TGTGCCAGCAGCCAAGGGGGCGCGGGGGGTGAGCAGTTCTTC
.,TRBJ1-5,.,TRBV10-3,CAISESSLDQPQHF,TGTGCCATCAGTGAGTCTTCTTTAGATCAGCCCCAGCATTTT
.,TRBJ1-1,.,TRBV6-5,CASNSNTEAFF,TGTGCCAGCAACTCGAACACTGAAGCTTTCTTT
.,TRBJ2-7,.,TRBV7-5,CAPVAAGYSYEQYF,TGTGCCCCCGTAGCGGCGGGGTACTCCTACGAGCAGTACTTC
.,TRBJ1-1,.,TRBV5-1,CASRIGGWGGTEAFF,TGCGCCAGCAGGATTGGGGGATGGGGAGGCACTGAAGCTTTCTTT
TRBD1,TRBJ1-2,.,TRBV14,CASSLRGTGSNGYTF,TGTGCCAGCAGCCTCCGCGGGACAGGGTCGAATGGCTACACCTTC
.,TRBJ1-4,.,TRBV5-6,CASGRTGLYNEKLFF,TGTGCCAGCGGACGAACGGGACTTTACAATGAAAAACTGTTTTTT